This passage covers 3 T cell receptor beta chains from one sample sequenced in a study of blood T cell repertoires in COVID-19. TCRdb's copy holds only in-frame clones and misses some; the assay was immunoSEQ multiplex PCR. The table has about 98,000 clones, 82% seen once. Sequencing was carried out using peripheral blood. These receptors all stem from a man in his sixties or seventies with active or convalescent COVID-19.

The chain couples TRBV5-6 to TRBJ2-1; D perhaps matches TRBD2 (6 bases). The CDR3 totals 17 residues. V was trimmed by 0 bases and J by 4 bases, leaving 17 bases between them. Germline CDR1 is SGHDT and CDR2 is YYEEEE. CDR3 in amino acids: CASSLVLAQDRYNEQFF. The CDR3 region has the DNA TGTGCCAGCAGCTTGGTTCTAGCGCAGGATCGATACAATGAGCAGTTCTTC.

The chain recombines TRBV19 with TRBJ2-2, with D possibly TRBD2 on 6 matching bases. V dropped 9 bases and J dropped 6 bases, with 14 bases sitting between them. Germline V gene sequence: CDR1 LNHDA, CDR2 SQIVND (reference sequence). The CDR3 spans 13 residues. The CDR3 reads CASDRLVAGELFF. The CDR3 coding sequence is TGTGCCAGCGATAGACTAGTCGCCGGGGAGCTGTTTTTT. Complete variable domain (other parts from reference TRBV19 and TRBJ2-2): DGGITQSPKYLFRKEGQNVTLSCEQNLNHDAMYWYRQDPGQGLRLIYYSQIVNDFQKGDIAEGYSVSREKKESFPLTVTSAQKNPTAFYLCASDRLVAGELFFGEGSRLTVL.

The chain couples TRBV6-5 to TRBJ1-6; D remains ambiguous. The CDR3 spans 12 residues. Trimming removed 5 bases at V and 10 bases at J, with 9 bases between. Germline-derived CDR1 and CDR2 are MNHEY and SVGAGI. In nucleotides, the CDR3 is TGTGCCAGCAGTAATCGGCGGTCACCCCTCCACTTT. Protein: CASSNRRSPLHF.